Following are 32 T cell receptor beta chains from one sample sequenced in a study of long-term antiretroviral therapy in people with HIV. Assay version v3.0 of immunoSEQ was used, and it was run at survey level. Repertoires were generated with immunoSEQ multiplex PCR, while TCRdb's copy carries only in-frame clones and drops some. The table lists around 39,000 clones, around 83% of them singletons. Sequencing was performed on unsorted PBMCs, taken 1 year after starting antiretroviral therapy. Source of these receptors: a man aged 18 to 30 with HIV.

The genes are TRBV4-1 and TRBJ1-1; maybe TRBD1 (5 bases). Per the germline V gene, CDR1 is MGHRA and CDR2 is YSYEKL. V was trimmed by 2 bases and J by 1 base, leaving 5 bases between them. The CDR3 loop spans 13 amino acids. CDR3: CASSQTGNTEAFF. The CDR3 region has the DNA TGCGCCAGCAGCCAAACAGGGAACACTGAAGCTTTCTTT.

The chain carries TRBV5-5 and TRBJ1-2, with D tentatively TRBD1 (6 bases). Looked up from germline, CDR1 is SGHKS and CDR2 is YYEKEE (reference sequence). The CDR3 sequence is 15 residues long. V dropped 4 bases and J dropped 4 bases, with 17 bases sitting between them. This CDR3 is CASSDGQIPLYGYTF. The CDR3 DNA sequence: TGTGCCAGCAGCGACGGACAGATCCCTCTCTATGGCTACACCTTC.

The chain combines TRBV10-3 with TRBJ2-7, with 7 bases lining up with TRBD2. Germline assignment: CDR1 ENHRY and CDR2 SYGVKD. The CDR3 is 14 residues long. The V gene end was trimmed by 2 bases and the J gene end by 0 bases; junction bases not matched to a gene: 1. CDR3 region: CAISEKRGSYEQYF. CDR3 sequence (DNA): TGTGCCATCAGTGAGAAGCGGGGCTCCTACGAGCAGTACTTC.

This clone was counted a single time. The J gene is TRBJ1-1, the V gene TRBV7-9; perhaps TRBD1 as D (6 bases). Trimming shortened V by 1 base and J by 3 bases, and 9 bases separated the two germline ends. The V gene's germline CDR1 is SEHNR and CDR2 FQNEAQ (reference sequence). The CDR3 sequence is 14 residues long. The chain's CDR3 is CASSLVGAHTEAFF. In nucleotides, the CDR3 is TGTGCCAGCAGCTTAGTGGGGGCCCACACTGAAGCTTTCTTT.

The chain carries TRBV29-1 and TRBJ2-5; D ambiguous. Trimming took off 1 base at V and 4 bases at J, with 7 bases between the two ends. This CDR3 is built from 12 residues. Germline CDR1 and CDR2: SQVTM and ANQGSEA. The DNA for the CDR3 is TGCAGCGTTGAAGGTCTCGCAGAGACCCAGTACTTC. This encodes CSVEGLAETQYF.

The CDR3 reads CASSLRPSGDYEQYF. CDR3 bases: TGTGCCAGCAGCCTGAGACCCTCAGGGGACTACGAGCAGTACTTC. V usage is TRBV5-5 and J usage is TRBJ2-7, with D tentatively TRBD1 (6 bases). Trimming took 4 bases from V and 3 from J, leaving 17 bases between them. CDR3 length: 15 amino acids. Germline CDR1 SGHKS, CDR2 YYEKEE (reference sequence).

The rearrangement uses TRBV19 and TRBJ1-5; 8 nucleotides agree with TRBD1. CDR3 length equals 18 residues. Germline assignment: CDR1 LNHDA and CDR2 SQIVND (reference sequence). V lost 5 bases, J lost 2 bases, and 14 bases stayed unmatched. The CDR3 protein is CASSLTGARIMGNQPQHF. Written as DNA, the CDR3 is TGTGCCAGTAGTCTGACAGGGGCGAGGATTATGGGCAATCAGCCCCAGCATTTT.

The rearrangement joins TRBV5-8 to TRBJ1-1; no firm D call. This CDR3 spans 13 amino acids. Trimming removed 0 bases from V and 4 bases from J, with 7 bases in between. Germline-derived CDR1 and CDR2 are SGHTS and YDEGEE. The CDR3 DNA is TGTGCCAGCAGCTTGGGGGTTGGCACTGAAGCTTTCTTT. It is translated as CASSLGVGTEAFF.

This clone was seen once. This chain joins TRBV27 and TRBJ2-1; 9 bases line up with TRBD2. With 7 bases clipped from V and 3 bases from J, the junction kept 7 bases outside the gene matches. CDR1 MNHEY and CDR2 SMNVEV come from the germline V gene (reference sequence). The CDR3 extends over 15 amino acids. The CDR3, as DNA: TGTGCCAGCACCGTAGCGGGAGAAGGCTACAATGAGCAGTTCTTC. Protein: CASTVAGEGYNEQFF.

The chain carries TRBV2 and TRBJ1-4, with TRBD1 identical over 9 bases. Germline values: CDR1 SNHLY, CDR2 FYNNEI. The CDR3 consists of 15 residues. The V gene end was trimmed by 6 bases and the J gene end by 5 bases; junction bases not matched to a gene: 7. The CDR3 region has the DNA TGTGCCAGCAGCTCAGGGACAGGGTCCAATGAAAAACTGTTTTTT. This translates into CASSSGTGSNEKLFF.

The V and J genes are TRBV5-4 and TRBJ2-1; 7 bases agree with TRBD2. The germline V gene has CDR1 SGHNT and CDR2 YYREEE (reference sequence). The CDR3 length is 17 residues. V dropped 5 bases and J dropped 3; count of bases not matched to a gene: 14. CDR3 coding DNA: TGTGCCAGCAGGGGGGGGGTTAGCGATCGTCTCTACAATGAGCAGTTCTTC. Protein: CASRGGVSDRLYNEQFF.

In regard to this clone: Mismatch with germline at one junction end may stem from a read error. The chain joins TRBV6-6 to TRBJ1-1; TRBD1 might be the D (5 bases). In germline, CDR1 is MNHNY, CDR2 SVGAGI (reference sequence). This CDR3 has 13 amino acids. The CDR3 loop is CASSYSGGGETFF. CDR3 DNA: TGTGCCAGCAGTTACTCGGGGGGAGGTGAAACTTTCTTT.

The chain couples TRBV5-1 to TRBJ2-7, with TRBD1 identical over 8 bases. Per the germline V gene, CDR1 is SGHRS and CDR2 is YFSETQ. The J segment lost 5 bases and the V segment lost 2 bases, leaving 9 bases of the junction unmatched. The CDR3 has 15 residues. The CDR3 loop reads CASSFQGARADEQYF. The DNA for the CDR3 is TGCGCCAGCAGCTTCCAGGGGGCAAGAGCTGACGAGCAGTACTTC.

The CDR3 spells CATSSRDGPYEQYF. The CDR3 coding sequence is TGTGCCACCAGCAGTCGGGACGGCCCCTACGAGCAGTACTTC. The chain carries TRBV15 and TRBJ2-7; D assignment may be TRBD1 or TRBD2 (5 bases each). The V end lost 3 bases, the J end lost 2 bases, and 11 bases lay between the germline ends. CDR1 and CDR2 (germline): LNHNV, YYDKDF (reference sequence). CDR3 length: 14 amino acids.

The chain links TRBV28 to TRBJ1-1; D gene ambiguous. Between the trimmed V and J ends, which lost 4 bases and 3 bases, there was a span of 15 bases. CDR1 MDHEN and CDR2 SYDVKM come from the germline V gene. The CDR3 covers 15 residues. In DNA form, the CDR3 reads TGTGCCAGCAGTTCGCGTGTGGCCATGGACACTGAAGCTTTCTTT. This encodes CASSSRVAMDTEAFF.

The chain joins TRBV27 to TRBJ2-7, with 8 positions matching TRBD2. J was trimmed by 3 bases and V by 2 bases; bases with no gene match: 12. Germline CDR1 and CDR2: MNHEY and SMNVEV (reference sequence). The CDR3 is made up of 17 amino acids. The CDR3 protein is CASSLMRTSFPGYEQYF. In nucleotides, the CDR3 is TGTGCCAGCAGTTTAATGCGGACTAGCTTTCCGGGCTACGAGCAGTACTTC.

This clone was counted only a few times. The rearrangement joins TRBV27 to TRBJ2-7, with 10 bases that match TRBD1. CDR3 length: 14 amino acids. CDR1 MNHEY and CDR2 SMNVEV come from the germline V gene (reference sequence). V dropped 5 bases and J dropped 2; count of bases not matched to a gene: 3. The CDR3 DNA sequence: TGTGCCAGCAGTGCGGGACAGGGGCCCTACGAGCAGTACTTC. Translation: CASSAGQGPYEQYF.

This clone has just a few counts. This chain uses TRBV19 with TRBJ1-1; TRBD1 might be the D (6 bases). The V and J ends lost 3 bases and 7 bases respectively, with 12 bases between them. Germline V lookup: CDR1 LNHDA, CDR2 SQIVND (reference sequence). The CDR3 spans 13 residues. The CDR3 region is CASSMGGGNEAFF. In DNA, the CDR3 is TGTGCCAGTAGTATGGGAGGGGGAAATGAAGCTTTCTTT.

The chain joins TRBV13 to TRBJ1-4, with a tentative D call TRBD1 (5 bases). V lost 5 bases and J 5 bases, leaving 18 bases between the germline ends. Per the germline V gene, CDR1 is PRHDT and CDR2 is FYEKMQ (reference sequence). CDR3 size: 16 residues. Here the CDR3 reads CASSTKTGTRNEKLFF. The CDR3 region has the DNA TGTGCCAGCAGCACAAAAACCGGGACGAGGAATGAAAAACTGTTTTTT.

The CDR3 loop is CASSLAFSGGPYGYTF. Here the CDR3 DNA reads TGTGCCAGCAGCTTGGCCTTTTCAGGGGGACCCTATGGCTACACCTTC. J is TRBJ1-2 and V is TRBV5-8; 7 positions match TRBD1. The CDR3 consists of 16 residues. Germline CDR1 and CDR2: SGHTS and YDEGEE. V shed 0 bases, J shed 4 bases, and the junction held 9 bases outside the gene matches.

The rearrangement uses TRBV5-4 and TRBJ2-7; D possibly uses TRBD1 or TRBD2 (5 bases each). In germline, CDR1 is SGHNT, CDR2 YYREEE (reference sequence). The CDR3 is made up of 14 amino acids. Trimming removed 4 bases at V and 2 bases at J, with 13 bases between. The CDR3 loop reads CASSPGIGAYEQYF. Here the CDR3 DNA reads TGTGCCAGCAGCCCGGGGATAGGGGCCTACGAGCAGTACTTC.

This chain links TRBV7-9 with TRBJ2-7; D gene uncertain. The ends were cut back, 4 bases at V and 5 bases at J, with 15 bases in the middle. CDR3 length: 14 amino acids. Germline V gene data show CDR1 as SEHNR and CDR2 as FQNEAQ (reference sequence). The CDR3 coding sequence is TGTGCCAGCAGCTCGGGCCGACATAGCAACGAGCAGTACTTC. Translated: CASSSGRHSNEQYF.

This chain joins TRBV10-3 and TRBJ1-1; D might be TRBD1 (6 bases). Trimming took off 4 bases at V and 11 bases at J, with 17 bases between the two ends. CDR3 length equals 13 residues. Germline CDR1 ENHRY, CDR2 SYGVKD. The CDR3 bases are TGTGCCATCAGTGTCTCTGAGGCAGGGGTGGCTTTCTTT. Translating gives CAISVSEAGVAFF.

The chain links TRBV28 to TRBJ2-1, with 7 bases aligning to TRBD2. CDR1 is MDHEN and CDR2 is SYDVKM in the germline V gene. After removal of 2 bases from V and 6 bases from J, the junction contained 10 bases not matched to a gene. The CDR3 extends over 16 amino acids. The CDR3 DNA is TGTGCCAGCAGTTTAGGGGCTAGCGGCTATCCCAATGAGCAGTTCTTC. This translates into CASSLGASGYPNEQFF. The whole variable domain, filled in from reference TRBV28 and TRBJ2-1, reads DVKVTQSSRYLVKRTGEKVFLECVQDMDHENMFWYRQDPGLGLRLIYFSYDVKMKEKGDIPEGYSVSREKKERFSLILESASTNQTSMYLCASSLGASGYPNEQFFGPGTRLTVL.

The chain couples TRBV7-6 to TRBJ2-7; 9 bases map to TRBD1. Germline V gene lookup returns CDR1 SGHVS and CDR2 FNYEAQ. Losses at the gene ends were 6 bases for V and 4 bases for J; bases not matched to a gene: 7. There are 14 residues in the CDR3. The CDR3 DNA reads TGTGCCAGCAGTAGGACAGGGGCAAATTACGAGCAGTACTTC. Its protein is CASSRTGANYEQYF.

This chain links TRBV28 with TRBJ2-7, with 8 positions matching TRBD2. V shed 7 bases, J shed 5 bases, and the junction held 10 bases outside the gene matches. Germline assignment: CDR1 MDHEN and CDR2 SYDVKM. This CDR3 is built from 14 residues. The CDR3 spells CASTPGTRGHEQYF. The CDR3 DNA reads as TGTGCCAGCACCCCCGGGACTAGGGGCCACGAGCAGTACTTC. Based on the CDR3 plus reference TRBV28 and TRBJ2-7, the full variable domain is DVKVTQSSRYLVKRTGEKVFLECVQDMDHENMFWYRQDPGLGLRLIYFSYDVKMKEKGDIPEGYSVSREKKERFSLILESASTNQTSMYLCASTPGTRGHEQYFGPGTRLTVT.

The table lists this clone with a few counts. The CDR3 region has the DNA TGTGCCAGCAGTTTCAGGGGCGAGCAGTACTTC. This sequence encodes CASSFRGEQYF. The V call is TRBV27, the J call TRBJ2-7; possibly TRBD1 for D (6 bases). The length of the CDR3 is 11 residues. Germline assignment: CDR1 MNHEY and CDR2 SMNVEV (reference sequence). V dropped 3 bases and J dropped 6 bases, with 6 bases sitting between them.

Only one count was recorded for this clone. The CDR3: CASSLAEGARYNEQFF. The CDR3 region has the DNA TGCGCCAGCAGCTTGGCTGAGGGGGCAAGATACAATGAGCAGTTCTTC. The V gene is TRBV5-1, the J gene TRBJ2-1; 7 nucleotides agree with TRBD1. Germline V gene sequence: CDR1 SGHRS, CDR2 YFSETQ. J lost 4 bases, V lost 0 bases, and 7 bases had no gene match. The CDR3 runs 16 residues.

The rearrangement joins TRBV4-1 to TRBJ2-7; possibly TRBD1 or TRBD2 for D (5 bases each). Germline CDR1 MGHRA, CDR2 YSYEKL. The CDR3 is made up of 14 amino acids. V lost 0 bases and J 2 bases, leaving 8 bases between the germline ends. This chain's CDR3 is CASSQELGPYEQYF. The CDR3 DNA reads as TGCGCCAGCAGCCAAGAGCTGGGACCCTACGAGCAGTACTTC.

This clone was picked up a small number of times. The rearrangement uses TRBV6-5 and TRBJ1-1, with D perhaps TRBD1 (6 bases). This CDR3 contains 14 residues. The V gene lost 2 bases and the J gene lost 11 bases, with 18 bases spanning the gap. From germline, CDR1 is MNHEY and CDR2 SVGAGI. The CDR3 spells CASSYGGGARVAFF. CDR3 nucleotide sequence: TGTGCCAGCAGTTACGGGGGCGGGGCACGGGTCGCTTTCTTT.

The chain carries TRBV27 and TRBJ2-7; D is unclear. CDR3 size: 13 residues. CDR1 and CDR2 (germline): MNHEY, SMNVEV (reference sequence). V lost 3 bases and J lost 0, with 6 bases in between. CDR3 protein: CASSFAGSYEQYF. In DNA form, the CDR3 reads TGTGCCAGCAGTTTTGCAGGCTCCTACGAGCAGTACTTC.

The chain carries TRBV9 and TRBJ2-1; unclear D gene. The V end was cut by 3 bases, the J end by 4 bases, with 14 bases between. CDR1 and CDR2 (germline): SGDLS, YYNGEE. This CDR3 is built from 15 residues. The DNA of the CDR3 is TGTGCCAGCAGCGCCGGGTCCCGAGGTTACAATGAGCAGTTCTTC. Translated, it gives CASSAGSRGYNEQFF.